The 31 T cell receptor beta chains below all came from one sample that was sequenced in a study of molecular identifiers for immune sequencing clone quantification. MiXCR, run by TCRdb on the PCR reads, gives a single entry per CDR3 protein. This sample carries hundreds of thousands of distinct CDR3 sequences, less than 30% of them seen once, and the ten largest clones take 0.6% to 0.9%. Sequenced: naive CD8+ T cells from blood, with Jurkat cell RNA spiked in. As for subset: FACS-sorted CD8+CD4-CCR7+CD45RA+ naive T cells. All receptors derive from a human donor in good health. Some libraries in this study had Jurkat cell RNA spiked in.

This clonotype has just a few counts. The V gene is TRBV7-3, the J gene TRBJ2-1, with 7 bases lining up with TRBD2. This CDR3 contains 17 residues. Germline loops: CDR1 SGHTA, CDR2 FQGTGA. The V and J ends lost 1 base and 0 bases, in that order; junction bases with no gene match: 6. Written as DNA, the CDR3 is TGTGCCAGCAGCTTAATGGGGGGGTCGAGCTCCTACAATGAGCAGTTCTTC. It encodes CASSLMGGSSSYNEQFF.

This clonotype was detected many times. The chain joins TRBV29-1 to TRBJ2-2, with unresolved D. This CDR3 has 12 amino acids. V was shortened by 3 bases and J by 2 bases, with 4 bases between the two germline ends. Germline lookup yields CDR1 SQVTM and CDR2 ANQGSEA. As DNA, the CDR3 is TGCAGCGTTGATCCTAACACCGGGGAGCTGTTTTTT. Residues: CSVDPNTGELFF.

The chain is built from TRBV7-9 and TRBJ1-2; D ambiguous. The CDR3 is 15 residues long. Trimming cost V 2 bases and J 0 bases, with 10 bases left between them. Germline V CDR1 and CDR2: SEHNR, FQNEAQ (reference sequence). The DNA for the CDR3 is TGTGCCAGCAGCTTACCACAAGAGCCTAACTATGGCTACACCTTC. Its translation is CASSLPQEPNYGYTF.

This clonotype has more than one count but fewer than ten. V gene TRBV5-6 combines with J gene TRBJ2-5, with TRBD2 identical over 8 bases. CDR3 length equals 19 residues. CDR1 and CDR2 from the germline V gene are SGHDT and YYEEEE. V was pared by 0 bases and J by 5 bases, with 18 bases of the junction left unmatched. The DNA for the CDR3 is TGTGCCAGCAGCTTGGCCTTGGTGCTAGCGGGTTCCCGGGGGGAGACCCAGTACTTC. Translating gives CASSLALVLAGSRGETQYF.

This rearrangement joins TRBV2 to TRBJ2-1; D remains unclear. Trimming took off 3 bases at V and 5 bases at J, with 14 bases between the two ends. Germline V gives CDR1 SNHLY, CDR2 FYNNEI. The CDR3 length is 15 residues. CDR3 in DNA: TGTGCCAGCAGTGAGGGCCCACCCCTAAACAATGAGCAGTTCTTC. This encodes CASSEGPPLNNEQFF.

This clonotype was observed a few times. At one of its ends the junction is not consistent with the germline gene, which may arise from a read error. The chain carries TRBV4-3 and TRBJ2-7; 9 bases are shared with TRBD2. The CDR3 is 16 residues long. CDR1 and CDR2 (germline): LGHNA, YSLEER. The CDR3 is CASSQDSGRRSGEQCF. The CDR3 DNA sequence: TGCGCCAGCAGCCAAGACAGCGGGAGGCGTTCGGGAGAGCAGTGCTTC.

The CDR3 is CSVDTGQGYNEQFF. In DNA form, the CDR3 reads TGCAGCGTTGACACGGGACAGGGGTACAATGAGCAGTTCTTC. The chain is built from TRBV29-1 and TRBJ2-1; 10 bases are a match to TRBD1. V shed 3 bases and J 4 bases; nucleotides not matched to a gene: 3. The CDR3 is made up of 14 amino acids. Germline CDR1 reads SQVTM; CDR2 reads ANQGSEA.

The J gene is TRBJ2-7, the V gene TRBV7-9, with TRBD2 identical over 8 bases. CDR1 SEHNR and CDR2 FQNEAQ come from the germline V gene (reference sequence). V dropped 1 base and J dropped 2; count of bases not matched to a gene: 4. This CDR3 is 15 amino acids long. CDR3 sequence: CASSLEETSAYEQYF. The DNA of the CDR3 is TGTGCCAGCAGCTTAGAAGAGACTAGCGCCTACGAGCAGTACTTC.

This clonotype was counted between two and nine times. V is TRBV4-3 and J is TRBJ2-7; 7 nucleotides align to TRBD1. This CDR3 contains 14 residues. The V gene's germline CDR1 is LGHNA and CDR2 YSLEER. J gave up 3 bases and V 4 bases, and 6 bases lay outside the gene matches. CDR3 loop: CASSLGTDLYEQYF. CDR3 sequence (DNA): TGCGCCAGCAGCCTCGGGACAGATCTCTACGAGCAGTACTTC.

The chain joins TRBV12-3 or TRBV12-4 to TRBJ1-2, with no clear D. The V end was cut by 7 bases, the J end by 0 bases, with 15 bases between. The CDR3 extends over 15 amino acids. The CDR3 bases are TGTGCCAGCACTCTAGGGCACTTAACTAACTATGGCTACACCTTC. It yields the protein CASTLGHLTNYGYTF.

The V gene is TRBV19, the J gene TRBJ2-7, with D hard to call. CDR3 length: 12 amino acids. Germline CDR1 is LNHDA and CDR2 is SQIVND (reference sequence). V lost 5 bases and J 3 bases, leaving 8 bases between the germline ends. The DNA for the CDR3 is TGTGCCAGTAGTCCCGATTTCTACGAGCAGTACTTC. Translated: CASSPDFYEQYF.

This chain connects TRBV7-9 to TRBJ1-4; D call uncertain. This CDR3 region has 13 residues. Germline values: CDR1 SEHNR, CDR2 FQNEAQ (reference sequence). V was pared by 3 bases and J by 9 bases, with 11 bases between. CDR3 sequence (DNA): TGTGCCAGCAGCTTGCCTTTATATAAAAAACTGTTTTTT. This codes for CASSLPLYKKLFF.

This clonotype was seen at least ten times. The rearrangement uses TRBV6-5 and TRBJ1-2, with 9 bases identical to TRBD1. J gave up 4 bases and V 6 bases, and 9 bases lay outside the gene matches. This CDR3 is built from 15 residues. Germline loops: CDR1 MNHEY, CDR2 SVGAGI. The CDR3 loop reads CASSRATGGSYGYTF. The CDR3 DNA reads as TGTGCCAGCAGCCGAGCGACAGGGGGATCCTATGGCTACACCTTC.

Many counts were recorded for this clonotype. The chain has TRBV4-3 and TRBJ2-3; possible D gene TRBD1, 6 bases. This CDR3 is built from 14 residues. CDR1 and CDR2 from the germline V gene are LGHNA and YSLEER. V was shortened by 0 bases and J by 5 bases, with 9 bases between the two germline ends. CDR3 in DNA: TGCGCCAGCAGCCAAGAACAGGGAATAGATACGCAGTATTTT. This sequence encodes CASSQEQGIDTQYF.

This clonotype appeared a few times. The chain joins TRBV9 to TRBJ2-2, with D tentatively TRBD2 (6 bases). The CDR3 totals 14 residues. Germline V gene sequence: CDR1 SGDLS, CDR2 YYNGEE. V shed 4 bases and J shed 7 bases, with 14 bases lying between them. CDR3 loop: CASSTRDSFGELFF. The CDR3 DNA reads TGTGCCAGCAGCACCCGGGACTCGTTCGGGGAGCTGTTTTTT.

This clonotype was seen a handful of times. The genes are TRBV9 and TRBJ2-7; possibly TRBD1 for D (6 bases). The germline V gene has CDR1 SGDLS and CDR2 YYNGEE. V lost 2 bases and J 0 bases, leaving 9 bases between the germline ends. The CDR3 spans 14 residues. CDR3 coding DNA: TGTGCCAGCAGCGTGGAGACAGGCTCCTACGAGCAGTACTTC. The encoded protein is CASSVETGSYEQYF. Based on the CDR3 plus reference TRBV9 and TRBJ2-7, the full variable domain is DSGVTQTPKHLITATGQRVTLRCSPRSGDLSVYWYQQSLDQGLQFLIQYYNGEERAKGNILERFSAQQFPDLHSELNLSSLELGDSALYFCASSVETGSYEQYFGPGTRLTVT.

The CDR3 sequence: CASSRRVLENTGELFF. The CDR3 coding sequence is TGTGCCAGCAGTCGGAGGGTGCTGGAAAACACCGGGGAGCTGTTTTTT. The chain links TRBV12-3 or TRBV12-4 to TRBJ2-2; possible D gene TRBD2, 6 bases. V shed 5 bases and J shed 2 bases, with 15 bases lying between them. This CDR3 has 16 amino acids.

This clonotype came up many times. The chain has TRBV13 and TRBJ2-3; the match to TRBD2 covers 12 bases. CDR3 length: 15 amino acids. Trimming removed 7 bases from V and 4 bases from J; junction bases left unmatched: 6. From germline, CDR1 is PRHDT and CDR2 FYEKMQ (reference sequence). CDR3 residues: CASKASGGVPDTQYF. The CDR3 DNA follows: TGTGCCAGCAAGGCTAGCGGGGGGGTCCCAGATACGCAGTATTTT.

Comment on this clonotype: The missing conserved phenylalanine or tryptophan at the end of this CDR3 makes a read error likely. CDR3 sequence: CASSPGVAGGSPHNEQFI. CDR3 coding DNA: TGTGCCAGCAGCCCCGGGGTAGCGGGAGGTTCCCCCCACAATGAGCAGTTCATC. The chain carries TRBV7-3 and TRBJ2-1, with 10 bases identical to TRBD2. J was trimmed by 5 bases and V by 5 bases; bases with no gene match: 15. This CDR3 is 18 amino acids long. Per germline, CDR1 SGHTA and CDR2 FQGTGA.

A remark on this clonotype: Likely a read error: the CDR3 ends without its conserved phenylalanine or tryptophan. The CDR3, as DNA: TGCAGCGTTGAGGCGGGGAGGGGAACCGGGGAGCTGTTTCTT. It translates to CSVEAGRGTGELFL. The J gene is TRBJ2-2, the V gene TRBV29-1, with 7 bases aligning to TRBD2. Germline lookup yields CDR1 SQVTM and CDR2 ANQGSEA. V dropped 3 bases and J dropped 5; count of bases not matched to a gene: 6. There are 14 residues in the CDR3.

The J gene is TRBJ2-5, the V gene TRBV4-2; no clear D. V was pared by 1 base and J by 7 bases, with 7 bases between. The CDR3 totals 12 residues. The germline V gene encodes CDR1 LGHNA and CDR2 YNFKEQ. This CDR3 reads CASSQGSRTQYF. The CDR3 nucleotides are TGTGCCAGCAGCCAAGGGTCGCGGACCCAGTACTTC.

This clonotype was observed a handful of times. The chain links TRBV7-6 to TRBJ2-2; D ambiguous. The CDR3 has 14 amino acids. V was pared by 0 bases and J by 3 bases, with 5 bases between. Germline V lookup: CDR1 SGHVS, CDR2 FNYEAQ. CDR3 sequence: CASSLALYTGELFF. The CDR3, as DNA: TGTGCCAGCAGCTTAGCCCTATACACCGGGGAGCTGTTTTTT.

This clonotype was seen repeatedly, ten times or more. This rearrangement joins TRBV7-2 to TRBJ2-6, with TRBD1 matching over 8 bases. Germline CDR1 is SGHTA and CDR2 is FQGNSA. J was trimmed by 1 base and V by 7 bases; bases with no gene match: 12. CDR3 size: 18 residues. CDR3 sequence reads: CASTDQGAVRSGANVLTF. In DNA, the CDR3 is TGTGCCAGCACCGATCAGGGGGCAGTTCGATCTGGGGCCAACGTCCTGACTTTC.

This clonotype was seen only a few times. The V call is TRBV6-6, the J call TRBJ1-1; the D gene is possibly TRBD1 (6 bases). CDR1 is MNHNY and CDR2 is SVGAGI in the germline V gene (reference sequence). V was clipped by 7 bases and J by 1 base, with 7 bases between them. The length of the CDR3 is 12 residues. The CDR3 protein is CASIQGNTEAFF. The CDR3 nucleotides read TGTGCCAGCATACAGGGGAACACTGAAGCTTTCTTT.

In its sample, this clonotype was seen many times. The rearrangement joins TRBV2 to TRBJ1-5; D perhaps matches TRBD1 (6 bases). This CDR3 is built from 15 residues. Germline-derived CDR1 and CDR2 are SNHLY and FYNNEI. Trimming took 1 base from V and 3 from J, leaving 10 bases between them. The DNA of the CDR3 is TGTGCCAGCAGTGAAGGGACAGCCTTCAATCAGCCCCAGCATTTT. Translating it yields CASSEGTAFNQPQHF.

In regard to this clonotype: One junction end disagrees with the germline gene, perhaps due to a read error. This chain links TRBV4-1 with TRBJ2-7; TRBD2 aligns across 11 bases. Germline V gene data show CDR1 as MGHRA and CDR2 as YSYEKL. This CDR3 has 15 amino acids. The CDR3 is CASCQGVAGGSEQYF. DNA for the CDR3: TGCGCCAGCTGCCAAGGGGTAGCGGGAGGGTCCGAGCAGTACTTC.

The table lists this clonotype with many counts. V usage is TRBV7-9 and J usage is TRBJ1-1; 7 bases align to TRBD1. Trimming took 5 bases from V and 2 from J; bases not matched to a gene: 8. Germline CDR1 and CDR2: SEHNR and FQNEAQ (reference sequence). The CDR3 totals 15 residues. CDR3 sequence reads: CASSAMGQTNTEAFF. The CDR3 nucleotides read TGTGCCAGCAGCGCGATGGGACAGACCAACACTGAAGCTTTCTTT.

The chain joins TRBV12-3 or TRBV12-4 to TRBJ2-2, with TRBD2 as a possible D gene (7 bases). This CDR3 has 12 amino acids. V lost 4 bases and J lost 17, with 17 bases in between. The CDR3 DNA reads TGTGCCAGCAGTTGGTTAGCCGGGGGGCTATTTTTT. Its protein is CASSWLAGGLFF.

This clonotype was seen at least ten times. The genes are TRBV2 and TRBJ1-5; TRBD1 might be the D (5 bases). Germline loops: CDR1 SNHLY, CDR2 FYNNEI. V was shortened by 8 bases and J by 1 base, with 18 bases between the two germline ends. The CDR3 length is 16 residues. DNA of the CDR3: TGTGCCAGCCAGGGCAGGGAAGTCAGAAGCAATCAGCCCCAGCATTTT. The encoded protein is CASQGREVRSNQPQHF.

In DNA form, the CDR3 reads TGTGCCAGCAGTTCGGGGGCAACTAATGAAAAACTGTTTTTT. Amino acid sequence: CASSSGATNEKLFF. The rearrangement joins TRBV6-5 to TRBJ1-4, with D maybe TRBD1 (5 bases). The V and J ends lost 4 bases and 0 bases respectively, with 6 bases between them. The germline V gene has CDR1 MNHEY and CDR2 SVGAGI. CDR3 size: 14 residues.

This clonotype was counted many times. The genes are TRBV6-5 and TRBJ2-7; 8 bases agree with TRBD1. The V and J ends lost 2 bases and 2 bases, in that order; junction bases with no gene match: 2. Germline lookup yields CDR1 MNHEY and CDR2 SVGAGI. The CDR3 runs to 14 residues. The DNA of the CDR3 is TGTGCCAGCAGTTACGGGACAGGCACCTACGAGCAGTACTTC. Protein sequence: CASSYGTGTYEQYF.